The 15 T cell receptor beta chains given below trace back to one sample, sequenced in a study of cytomegalovirus exposure and HLA in healthy donors. Use of 60 Vbeta and 13 Jbeta primers characterized the PCR. Repertoires were generated with immunoSEQ multiplex PCR, while TCRdb's copy carries only in-frame clones and drops some. This table holds over 100,000 clones, 73% found once. The sequencing sample was made of PBMCs. These receptors were taken from a man aged 40-55 years in good health and CMV-seronegative.

This rearrangement joins TRBV18 to TRBJ2-6; TRBD2 agrees at 7 bases. V trimming: 5 bases; J trimming: 4 bases; junction bases outside the gene matches: 14. CDR3 length: 18 residues. Germline V gene lookup returns CDR1 KGHSH and CDR2 LQKENI. This CDR3 reads CASSASRGLVAGANVLTF. CDR3 DNA sequence: TGTGCCAGCTCAGCGAGCCGAGGACTAGTAGCCGGGGCCAACGTCCTGACTTTC.

The V gene is TRBV18, the J gene TRBJ2-7; 9 positions agree with TRBD1. CDR1 KGHSH and CDR2 LQKENI come from the germline V gene. This CDR3 has 13 residues. Trimming cost V 6 bases and J 4 bases; bases outside gene matches: 4. CDR3 residues: CASSEGQGYEQYF. The CDR3, as DNA: TGTGCCAGCTCGGAAGGACAGGGGTACGAGCAGTACTTC.

This clone was seen a few times. V is TRBV27 and J is TRBJ1-1; 11 positions match TRBD1. Looked up from germline, CDR1 is MNHEY and CDR2 is SMNVEV (reference sequence). This CDR3 is 15 amino acids long. V shed 6 bases and J 2 bases; nucleotides not matched to a gene: 5. CDR3: CASRKGQGGNTEAFF. CDR3 nucleotide sequence: TGTGCCAGCAGGAAGGGACAGGGGGGTAACACTGAAGCTTTCTTT.

V and J are TRBV6-5 and TRBJ2-3; 8 nucleotides line up with TRBD2. The CDR3 has 15 amino acids. The V gene's germline CDR1 is MNHEY and CDR2 SVGAGI. The J segment lost 1 base and the V segment lost 8 bases, leaving 8 bases of the junction unmatched. In DNA form, the CDR3 reads TGTGCCAGCTCGAGCGGGGGCCTCGGCACAGATACGCAGTATTTT. Translation gives CASSSGGLGTDTQYF.

The chain is built from TRBV5-6 and TRBJ2-7; the match to TRBD1 covers 8 bases. The V segment lost 1 base and the J segment 3 bases; nucleotides outside the gene matches: 6. The length of the CDR3 is 15 residues. CDR1 is SGHDT and CDR2 is YYEEEE in the germline V gene. In DNA form, the CDR3 reads TGTGCCAGCAGCTTGCGAGGACAGGGTATCTACGAGCAGTACTTC. Translated: CASSLRGQGIYEQYF.

The chain couples TRBV28 to TRBJ1-2; the match to TRBD1 covers 7 bases. Losses at the gene ends were 2 bases for V and 7 bases for J; bases not matched to a gene: 7. The CDR3 runs 14 residues. Per the germline V gene, CDR1 is MDHEN and CDR2 is SYDVKM. The CDR3 nucleotides are TGTGCCAGCAGTTTAGGACAGGCCTCCTCTGGCTACACCTTC. This encodes CASSLGQASSGYTF.

The chain uses TRBV7-2 and TRBJ2-7; D is perhaps TRBD2 (5 bases). CDR3 size: 12 residues. The V end was cut by 5 bases, the J end by 5 bases, with 10 bases between. CDR1 is SGHTA, CDR2 FQGNSA, per germline. This CDR3 reads CASSHGVHEQYF. CDR3 nucleotides: TGTGCCAGCAGCCACGGGGTTCACGAGCAGTACTTC.

The chain employs TRBV5-1 and TRBJ2-2; a weak D match, TRBD2 (5 bases). In germline, CDR1 is SGHRS, CDR2 YFSETQ. The ends were cut back, 1 base at V and 4 bases at J, with 11 bases in the middle. There are 15 residues in the CDR3. The CDR3 protein is CASSLRGMATGELFF. The CDR3 DNA reads TGCGCCAGCAGCTTGAGAGGGATGGCCACCGGGGAGCTGTTTTTT.

This chain links TRBV28 with TRBJ1-2; D perhaps matches TRBD1 (6 bases). The germline V gene encodes CDR1 MDHEN and CDR2 SYDVKM. The CDR3 covers 13 residues. V lost 4 bases to trimming and J lost 7 bases, with 13 bases between them. The CDR3 coding sequence is TGTGCCAGCAGTTCAATCGACAGGTCTGGCTACACCTTC. As protein: CASSSIDRSGYTF.

V usage is TRBV29-1 and J usage is TRBJ1-2, with D uncertain. Germline values: CDR1 SQVTM, CDR2 ANQGSEA. This CDR3 region has 11 residues. Deletions cut 3 bases from V and 2 bases from J, with 4 bases between. CDR3 in amino acids: CSVERNYGYTF. The CDR3 DNA reads as TGCAGCGTTGAGAGAAACTATGGCTACACCTTC.

J is TRBJ1-2 and V is TRBV6-5, with a possible D match to TRBD1 (5 bases). The V gene lost 0 bases and the J gene lost 4 bases, with 12 bases spanning the gap. The CDR3 runs to 15 residues. Germline CDR1 reads MNHEY; CDR2 reads SVGAGI. CDR3 DNA sequence: TGTGCCAGCAGTTACTCTTCCAGGGCCCGCTATGGCTACACCTTC. Protein product: CASSYSSRARYGYTF.

This chain connects TRBV5-1 to TRBJ1-1; tentative D call: TRBD1 (6 bases). The germline V and J ends were trimmed by 2 bases and 4 bases, with 12 bases remaining between them. The CDR3 consists of 14 residues. Germline V gene data show CDR1 as SGHRS and CDR2 as YFSETQ. This CDR3 reads CASSFQGIVTEAFF. The CDR3 DNA reads TGCGCCAGCAGCTTTCAGGGGATAGTCACTGAAGCTTTCTTT.

This clone turned up a few times. V usage is TRBV19 and J usage is TRBJ1-5; 7 nucleotides align to TRBD1. The germline gives CDR1 LNHDA, CDR2 SQIVND (reference sequence). The CDR3 covers 17 residues. Trimming took 6 bases from V and 4 from J; bases not matched to a gene: 15. This chain's CDR3 is CASRPERTGRANQPQHF. CDR3 sequence (DNA): TGTGCCAGTAGACCAGAGCGGACAGGAAGGGCTAATCAGCCCCAGCATTTT.

The rearrangement joins TRBV5-6 to TRBJ2-7, with D possibly TRBD2 on 5 matching bases. The V end was cut by 0 bases, the J end by 5 bases, with 12 bases between. CDR3 length equals 14 residues. Germline loops: CDR1 SGHDT, CDR2 YYEEEE. CDR3 amino acids: CASSLARAGDEQYF. Here the CDR3 DNA reads TGTGCCAGCAGCTTGGCCCGGGCCGGGGACGAGCAGTACTTC.

This clone was recorded a few times. The rearrangement links TRBV4-3 to TRBJ1-3; D uncertain. Germline values: CDR1 LGHNA, CDR2 YSLEER. V was trimmed by 1 base and J by 8 bases, leaving 12 bases between them. CDR3 length: 14 amino acids. CDR3 in DNA: TGCGCCAGCAGCCAAGCCTCTTCTGCGCACACCATATATTTT. Translation: CASSQASSAHTIYF.